The 29 T cell receptor beta chains below come from one sample, sequenced in a study of siplizumab effects on memory and regulatory T cells. Generated by immunoSEQ multiplex PCR, the TCRdb table keeps only in-frame clones and is missing some. Counted here are approximately 60,000 clones, roughly 78% occurring once; the ten biggest clones make up 0.42%. The sample was memory CD4+ T cells sorted from blood. Receptors were obtained from a human donor in good health.

This chain connects TRBV7-3 to TRBJ2-3; D unresolved. Per germline, CDR1 SGHTA and CDR2 FQGTGA. The CDR3 has 14 residues. V was pared by 5 bases and J by 8 bases, with 17 bases between. CDR3 bases: TGTGCCAGCAGCGCGGCCAGTAGTTATGGTACGCAGTATTTT. It specifies CASSAASSYGTQYF.

V usage is TRBV7-9 and J usage is TRBJ2-3; maybe TRBD1 (6 bases). The germline V and J ends were trimmed by 5 bases and 6 bases, with 21 bases remaining between them. Germline V gene lookup returns CDR1 SEHNR and CDR2 FQNEAQ (reference sequence). CDR3 length: 16 amino acids. The CDR3 DNA is TGTGCCAGCAGCCCCCACCGGGACGCTAGGGGGGATACGCAGTATTTT. It specifies CASSPHRDARGDTQYF.

This sequence joins TRBV10-3 and TRBJ1-5; no definite D call. With 0 bases removed from V and 0 bases from J, the gap between germline ends came to 9 bases. The CDR3 totals 16 residues. CDR1 is ENHRY and CDR2 is SYGVKD in the germline V gene. CDR3 residues: CAISESGGASNQPQHF. In DNA, the CDR3 is TGTGCCATCAGTGAGTCTGGAGGCGCTAGCAATCAGCCCCAGCATTTT.

V gene TRBV4-1 combines with J gene TRBJ1-3, with D possibly TRBD1 on 5 matching bases. Trimming removed 0 bases at V and 1 base at J, with 22 bases between. The CDR3 runs 20 residues. From germline, CDR1 is MGHRA and CDR2 YSYEKL. CDR3 sequence reads: CASSQEGRSGKSVSGNTIYF. The CDR3 DNA follows: TGCGCCAGCAGCCAAGAAGGAAGGTCAGGGAAATCAGTATCTGGAAACACCATATATTTT.

The chain links TRBV7-9 to TRBJ1-6; the match to TRBD1 covers 8 bases. The V gene end was trimmed by 6 bases and the J gene end by 7 bases; junction bases not matched to a gene: 2. This CDR3 has 13 amino acids. In germline, CDR1 is SEHNR, CDR2 FQNEAQ (reference sequence). The CDR3 spells CASRGTGNSPLHF. Written as DNA, the CDR3 is TGTGCCAGCAGAGGGACAGGCAATTCACCCCTCCACTTT.

A remark on this clone: Other DNA sequences within the sample encode an identical CDR3. The CDR3 DNA sequence: TGCAGCGCTGACAGGGGCTATGGCTACACCTTC. Its protein is CSADRGYGYTF. This chain joins TRBV29-1 and TRBJ1-2; TRBD1 matches 8 bases. The CDR3 covers 11 residues. V was pared by 7 bases and J by 4 bases, with 2 bases of the junction left unmatched. Germline V gene lookup returns CDR1 SQVTM and CDR2 ANQGSEA.

The chain couples TRBV2 to TRBJ1-1; TRBD1 might be the D (5 bases). CDR3 length equals 13 residues. The germline V gene encodes CDR1 SNHLY and CDR2 FYNNEI. Trimming removed 10 bases from V and 0 bases from J, with 12 bases in between. The CDR3 nucleotides read TGTGCCAATGCGGGACGACTGAACACTGAAGCTTTCTTT. It translates to CANAGRLNTEAFF.

The V gene is TRBV6-6, the J gene TRBJ1-1; 8 positions match TRBD1. The CDR3 extends over 15 amino acids. V lost 8 bases to trimming and J lost 5 bases; unmatched junction nucleotides: 13. CDR1 MNHNY and CDR2 SVGAGI come from the germline V gene (reference sequence). CDR3 sequence: CASADRAIKKTEAFF. Here the CDR3 DNA reads TGTGCCAGCGCGGACAGGGCAATAAAAAAGACTGAAGCTTTCTTT.

The V call is TRBV5-1, the J call TRBJ2-7; D perhaps matches TRBD1 (7 bases). This CDR3 has 15 residues. CDR1 and CDR2 (germline): SGHRS, YFSETQ. With 4 bases removed from V and 0 bases from J, the gap between germline ends came to 14 bases. This CDR3 reads CASSPGDRSSYEQYF. The CDR3, as DNA: TGCGCCAGCAGCCCGGGGGACAGATCCTCCTACGAGCAGTACTTC.

The chain is built from TRBV2 and TRBJ2-5, with 9 bases identical to TRBD2. The V segment lost 6 bases and the J segment 2 bases; nucleotides outside the gene matches: 4. CDR1 and CDR2 from the germline V gene are SNHLY and FYNNEI. The CDR3 has 14 amino acids. The CDR3 region is CASRGSGGQETQYF. CDR3 bases: TGTGCCAGCAGGGGCAGCGGGGGGCAAGAGACCCAGTACTTC. Supplemented by reference TRBV2 and TRBJ2-5, the full variable domain reads EPEVTQTPSHQVTQMGQEVILRCVPISNHLYFYWYRQILGQKVEFLVSFYNNEISEKSEIFDDQFSVERPDGSNFTLKIRSTKLEDSAMYFCASRGSGGQETQYFGPGTRLLVL.

The J gene is TRBJ2-7, the V gene TRBV25-1; D perhaps matches TRBD1 (5 bases). CDR1 is MGHDK, CDR2 SYGVNS, per germline. The V and J ends lost 3 bases and 4 bases respectively, with 13 bases between them. The CDR3 is 14 amino acids. The CDR3 spells CASSDPQGRYEQYF. The CDR3 nucleotides read TGTGCCAGCAGTGATCCGCAGGGAAGATACGAGCAGTACTTC.

The rearrangement uses TRBV7-2 and TRBJ2-6; D ambiguous. Germline lookup yields CDR1 SGHTA and CDR2 FQGNSA. The CDR3 has 16 residues. V shed 2 bases and J shed 1 base, with 9 bases lying between them. CDR3 coding DNA: TGTGCCAGCAGCTTACAGAGCGTGTCTGGGGCCAACGTCCTGACTTTC. Amino acid sequence: CASSLQSVSGANVLTF.

The chain couples TRBV7-3 to TRBJ1-1; D gene ambiguous. Germline CDR1 and CDR2: SGHTA and FQGTGA. The CDR3 totals 13 residues. V lost 4 bases, J lost 0 bases, and 6 bases lay in between. CDR3 residues: CASSSQLNTEAFF. The CDR3, as DNA: TGTGCCAGCAGCTCACAGCTGAACACTGAAGCTTTCTTT. Using reference TRBV7-3 and TRBJ1-1 for the parts outside the CDR3, the full variable domain is GAGVSQTPSNKVTEKGKYVELRCDPISGHTALYWYRQSLGQGPEFLIYFQGTGAADDSGLPNDRFFAVRPEGSVSTLKIQRTERGDSAVYLCASSSQLNTEAFFGQGTRLTVV.

In this sample, this clone turned up a few times. The V call is TRBV6-1, the J call TRBJ1-3; D uncertain. Between the trimmed V and J ends, which lost 7 bases and 6 bases, there was a span of 7 bases. Germline V gene data show CDR1 as MNHNS and CDR2 as SASEGT. The CDR3 is made up of 11 amino acids. CDR3 sequence: CASTRSNTIYF. For the CDR3, the DNA is TGTGCCAGCACCAGGTCAAACACCATATATTTT.

The genes are TRBV19 and TRBJ2-1; TRBD1 is a possible D gene (5 bases). Looked up from germline, CDR1 is LNHDA and CDR2 is SQIVND (reference sequence). The CDR3 runs to 14 residues. Trimming pared 8 bases from V and 3 bases from J, leaving 14 bases between. CDR3 DNA sequence: TGTGCCAGTCATGACAGAAATTACTACAATGAGCAGTTCTTC. Protein sequence: CASHDRNYYNEQFF.

This clone was recorded a few times. V gene TRBV5-1 combines with J gene TRBJ2-5; D perhaps matches TRBD1 (6 bases). CDR1 and CDR2 (germline): SGHRS, YFSETQ. The length of the CDR3 is 13 residues. Trimming shortened V by 4 bases and J by 0 bases, and 7 bases separated the two germline ends. DNA of the CDR3: TGCGCCAGCAGCCGACAGGACCAAGAGACCCAGTACTTC. Residues: CASSRQDQETQYF.

A few counts support this clone. This chain joins TRBV5-4 and TRBJ2-1; D may be TRBD1 (6 bases). Between the trimmed V and J ends, which lost 0 bases and 7 bases, there was a span of 14 bases. In germline, CDR1 is SGHNT, CDR2 YYREEE (reference sequence). There are 15 residues in the CDR3. The CDR3 nucleotides are TGTGCCAGCAGCTTGGTGTCAGGGGTAGGGAATGAGCAGTTCTTC. It codes for CASSLVSGVGNEQFF.

This clone was detected once. This chain uses TRBV4-1 with TRBJ2-3; maybe TRBD1 (5 bases). V was cut by 2 bases and J by 4 bases, with 7 bases left in between. This CDR3 is 13 amino acids long. The germline V gene encodes CDR1 MGHRA and CDR2 YSYEKL. In nucleotides, the CDR3 is TGCGCCAGCAGCCAAATACAGGCAGATACGCAGTATTTT. Its protein is CASSQIQADTQYF.

The chain has TRBV18 and TRBJ1-1, with D maybe TRBD1 (6 bases). Trimming removed 3 bases from V and 0 bases from J, with 8 bases in between. Per the germline V gene, CDR1 is KGHSH and CDR2 is LQKENI. The CDR3 is made up of 14 amino acids. CDR3 nucleotide sequence: TGTGCCAGCTCACCGGACAGACTGAACACTGAAGCTTTCTTT. This codes for CASSPDRLNTEAFF. The variable domain in full, with the rest retrieved from reference TRBV18 and TRBJ1-1, is NAGVMQNPRHLVRRRGQEARLRCSPMKGHSHVYWYRQLPEEGLKFMVYLQKENIIDESGMPKERFSAEFPKEGPSILRIQQVVRGDSAAYFCASSPDRLNTEAFFGQGTRLTVV.

The chain combines TRBV27 with TRBJ2-7; 8 bases map to TRBD1. V was pared by 9 bases and J by 4 bases, with 8 bases of the junction left unmatched. The CDR3 length is 13 residues. Per germline, CDR1 MNHEY and CDR2 SMNVEV (reference sequence). The CDR3 reads CASPETGAYEQYF. For the CDR3, the DNA is TGTGCCAGTCCGGAGACAGGGGCTTACGAGCAGTACTTC.

This chain uses TRBV7-9 with TRBJ1-6; weak D call: TRBD1 (5 bases). The CDR3 length is 13 residues. Germline V CDR1 and CDR2: SEHNR, FQNEAQ (reference sequence). V was trimmed by 3 bases and J by 10 bases, leaving 10 bases between them. CDR3 region: CASSFPGESPLHF. The DNA of the CDR3 is TGTGCCAGCAGCTTCCCGGGGGAGTCACCCCTCCACTTT.

J is TRBJ1-2 and V is TRBV6-4; D perhaps matches TRBD1 (6 bases). Germline-derived CDR1 and CDR2 are MRHNA and SNTAGT. Between the trimmed V and J ends, which lost 3 bases and 6 bases, there was a span of 8 bases. The CDR3 has 12 amino acids. The CDR3 loop is CASSEQGNGYTF. The CDR3 DNA is TGTGCCAGCAGTGAGCAGGGGAATGGCTACACCTTC.

In this sample, this clone turned up once. This sequence joins TRBV2 and TRBJ1-1, with D perhaps TRBD1 (6 bases). V dropped 7 bases and J dropped 0 bases, with 12 bases sitting between them. Germline CDR1 reads SNHLY; CDR2 reads FYNNEI. This CDR3 has 14 amino acids. In nucleotides, the CDR3 is TGTGCCAGCAACCTGGACAGTCTGAACACTGAAGCTTTCTTT. It specifies CASNLDSLNTEAFF. The variable domain in full, completed from reference TRBV2 and TRBJ1-1, reads EPEVTQTPSHQVTQMGQEVILRCVPISNHLYFYWYRQILGQKVEFLVSFYNNEISEKSEIFDDQFSVERPDGSNFTLKIRSTKLEDSAMYFCASNLDSLNTEAFFGQGTRLTVV.

The rearrangement joins TRBV18 to TRBJ1-2, with 7 bases matching TRBD1. The CDR3 sequence is 15 residues long. Trimming took 2 bases from V and 7 from J; bases not matched to a gene: 10. Looked up from germline, CDR1 is KGHSH and CDR2 is LQKENI. Here the CDR3 reads CASSPGIPTGIGYTF. The CDR3 DNA is TGTGCCAGCTCACCAGGGATACCGACAGGGATTGGCTACACCTTC.

The J gene is TRBJ2-7, the V gene TRBV2; D is perhaps TRBD1 (6 bases). The CDR3 is 11 residues long. Germline values: CDR1 SNHLY, CDR2 FYNNEI. The V and J ends lost 10 bases and 12 bases respectively, with 19 bases between them. The CDR3 DNA reads TGTGCCACCGCCATTCTGGACAGACGGTACTTC. Residues: CATAILDRRYF.

This sequence joins TRBV11-1 and TRBJ1-1, with a possible D match to TRBD1 (6 bases). The CDR3 spans 16 residues. V was pared by 5 bases and J by 1 base, with 17 bases between. Germline-derived CDR1 and CDR2 are SGHAT and FQDESV (reference sequence). The CDR3 coding sequence is TGTGCCAGCAGCAATATACCGGGACACGGGAACACTGAAGCTTTCTTT. This encodes CASSNIPGHGNTEAFF.

For the CDR3, the DNA is TGTGCCAGCAGTTATATCCAGGGGTCAGAGACCCAGTACTTC. Translated: CASSYIQGSETQYF. This chain links TRBV2 with TRBJ2-5; D possibly corresponds to TRBD1 (6 bases). The CDR3 runs to 14 residues. V dropped 5 bases and J dropped 4 bases, with 14 bases sitting between them. Germline CDR1 and CDR2: SNHLY and FYNNEI.

The chain is built from TRBV6-1 and TRBJ1-6, with D perhaps TRBD1 (5 bases). Trimming left V 2 bases short and J 15 bases short, with 23 bases between. The CDR3 consists of 16 residues. Per germline, CDR1 MNHNS and CDR2 SASEGT. The CDR3 DNA follows: TGTGCCAGCAGTGAATCGTACAGGTCCTTTTATTCAGGCCTCCACTTT. Protein: CASSESYRSFYSGLHF.

The genes are TRBV11-2 and TRBJ2-3; TRBD1 matches 8 bases. The V and J ends lost 5 bases and 2 bases, in that order; junction bases with no gene match: 6. The CDR3 loop spans 15 amino acids. Germline loops: CDR1 SGHAT, CDR2 FQNNGV. CDR3 region: CASSRKTGDTDTQYF. The DNA of the CDR3 is TGTGCCAGCAGCCGCAAGACAGGGGACACAGATACGCAGTATTTT.